This T cell receptor beta chain emerged from a study of blood T cell repertoires in COVID-19. Under the authors' procedure: Reference gene primer amplification yielded estimated nucleated cell counts. The protocol was immunoSEQ multiplex PCR, while the TCRdb copy is restricted to in-frame clones and leaves out a portion. Clone size and V and J calls were adopted from that table, with D and trimming inferred from the DNA. The table includes around 300,000 clones, 80% to 90% detected once. Trimming removed 4 bases at V and 5 bases at J, with 12 bases between. This CDR3 spans 14 amino acids. Germline V gives CDR1 SGHDN, CDR2 FVKESK.

The TCR originated in a woman aged 70-85 years with COVID-19, enrolled during active disease. The rearrangement uses TRBV14 and TRBJ1-5, with D unclear. Specimen: peripheral blood. The chain's CDR3 is CASSLANTDQPQHF. In nucleotides, the CDR3 is TGTGCCAGCAGCCTCGCCAATACGGATCAGCCCCAGCATTTT.